This record looks at one TCR beta chain sequence and its context. This entry belongs to a study of blood T cell repertoires in COVID-19. Study-level information: Both acute and convalescent COVID-19 samples were obtained from the United States, Italy and Spain.

TCRdb's table, derived via immunoSEQ multiplex PCR, lists solely in-frame clones and lacks some. The sample has 150,000 or so clones, roughly 89% seen once. The source material was peripheral blood. This receptor was obtained from a human donor in a cohort sampled during active COVID-19.

The CDR3 DNA reads as TGCGCCAGCAGCTTCCTCCTAGCGGGGGGGCTTCTCAATGAGCAGTTCTTC. It yields the protein CASSFLLAGGLLNEQFF. The chain carries TRBV5-1 and TRBJ2-1; 12 bases agree with TRBD2. The trim removed 2 bases at V and 6 bases at J, leaving 9 bases unmatched. CDR3 length equals 17 residues. The germline V gene has CDR1 SGHRS and CDR2 YFSETQ. Complete variable domain (other parts from reference TRBV5-1 and TRBJ2-1): KAGVTQTPRYLIKTRGQQVTLSCSPISGHRSVSWYQQTPGQGLQFLFEYFSETQRNKGNFPGRFSGRQFSNSRSEMNVSTLELGDSALYLCASSFLLAGGLLNEQFFGPGTRLTVL.